The rows below give T cell receptor beta chains drawn from one sample of a study of T cells in narcolepsy. This table comes from immunoSEQ multiplex PCR, and its TCRdb copy is limited to in-frame clones, with some not included. The table includes some 33,000 clones, about nine tenths detected once. The specimen sequenced was CD45RA- memory CD4+ T cells from PBMCs. Source of these receptors: a human donor with narcolepsy. Both conserved end residues are part of each CDR3. The D gene is left open where the match is weak.

>TRBD2|TRBJ2-3|TRBV10-2
CASSVSGSSTDTQYF
>TRBD1|TRBJ2-2|TRBV25-1
CASSGQGVSPTGELFF
>.|TRBJ2-3|TRBV6-5
CASSYSGNTDTQYF
>.|TRBJ1-6|TRBV27
CASSTLLQGPLVNSPLHF
>TRBD1|TRBJ1-3|TRBV18
CASSPLRDSSGNTIYF
>.|TRBJ1-5|TRBV19
CASSIGRFNQPQHF
>TRBD2|TRBJ2-2|TRBV4-2
CASSRAGGGELFF
>TRBD2|TRBJ2-1|TRBV19
CASSSLGTSGHIPRGNEQFF
>.|TRBJ2-3|TRBV6-5
CASRTGDTQYF
>.|TRBJ2-7|TRBV5-4
CASSSEYGGDEQYF